This paragraph covers one T cell receptor beta chain sequence. This CDR3 has 15 amino acids. V was clipped by 6 bases and J by 7 bases, with 18 bases between them. Per germline, CDR1 MNHEY and CDR2 SVGAGI. The record originates from a study of blood T cell repertoires in COVID-19. Study-level background: PBMCs, B-cell-depleted T cells, or T cells provided the cDNA or gDNA that made up the material.

Which cohort a participant joined came from the clinical history participants gave. Methods used by the authors: Estimation of nucleated cell counts relied on the amplification of reference gene primers. Produced via immunoSEQ multiplex PCR; TCRdb's table is partial and in-frame only. The DNA was the basis for D and trimming; V, J and clone size are from that table. The profile covers some 220,000 clones, with about nine tenths appearing a single time and roughly 3.4% taken by the ten largest. What was sequenced was PBMCs or T cells enriched from blood (not recorded which). The gene calls are TRBV6-5 and TRBJ1-4, with D perhaps TRBD1 (6 bases). This sequence originates from a woman aged 40 to 55 with acute COVID-19. DNA for the CDR3: TGTGCCAGCAGGCCAGGACAGTCGGTGGCTGAAAAACTGTTTTTT. This encodes CASRPGQSVAEKLFF.